The 22 T cell receptor beta chains given below trace back to one sample, sequenced in a study of control samples from healthy donors and cancer patients (dated by TCRdb to 2020 to 2022). Library creation used the immunoSEQ multiplex PCR assay. In TCRdb, the immuneACCESS table is reduced to in-frame sequences with V and J assigned. These tables do not hold every clone; where another copy was compared, an unresolved V gene accounts for under half, and the others remain unexplained. The table for this sample lists 150,000 to 200,000 clones; approximately 93% of them were counted only once. The top ten clonotypes cover roughly 8.4% of the sample. The sample taken for sequencing was blood. Receptor source: a woman aged 40 to 50 in good health.

The rearrangement uses TRBV27 and TRBJ1-1; 7 nucleotides match TRBD1. V lost 0 bases, J lost 11 bases, and 6 bases stayed unmatched. CDR1 MNHEY and CDR2 SMNVEV come from the germline V gene (reference sequence). This CDR3 is 13 amino acids long. CDR3 protein: CASSLSRQGTAFF. The CDR3 coding sequence is TGTGCCAGCAGTTTATCGAGACAGGGTACGGCTTTCTTT.

The chain is built from TRBV6-1 and TRBJ2-5, with 9 nucleotides matching TRBD2. The CDR3 has 15 amino acids. Losses at the gene ends were 2 bases for V and 1 base for J; bases not matched to a gene: 2. Germline V gene lookup returns CDR1 MNHNS and CDR2 SASEGT. CDR3 coding DNA: TGTGCCAGCAGTGAACTAGCGGGGTTCCAAGAGACCCAGTACTTC. Amino acids: CASSELAGFQETQYF.

The V and J genes are TRBV9 and TRBJ1-1, with a tentative D call TRBD1 (5 bases). V lost 0 bases to trimming and J lost 7 bases, with 19 bases between them. Germline lookup yields CDR1 SGDLS and CDR2 YYNGEE. This CDR3 spans 16 amino acids. The CDR3 sequence: CASSVGPGLEVREAFF. The DNA for the CDR3 is TGTGCCAGCAGCGTAGGTCCAGGGCTAGAGGTCCGTGAAGCTTTCTTT.

V and J are TRBV3-1 (or the pseudogene TRBV3-2) and TRBJ1-1, with D hard to call. The V gene's germline CDR1 is LGHDT and CDR2 YNNKEL (reference sequence). V was pared by 2 bases and J by 0 bases, with 4 bases between. The CDR3 sequence is 13 residues long. As DNA, the CDR3 is TGTGCCAGCAGCCAAACAATGAACACTGAAGCTTTCTTT. Its protein product is CASSQTMNTEAFF.

J is TRBJ2-1 and V is TRBV4-1, with D uncertain. The V end was cut by 4 bases, the J end by 7 bases, with 11 bases between. The CDR3 loop spans 13 amino acids. Per the germline V gene, CDR1 is MGHRA and CDR2 is YSYEKL. The CDR3 DNA reads TGCGCCAGCAGCCCCCCCTGGAGTAATGAGCAGTTCTTC. Its protein is CASSPPWSNEQFF.

The chain has TRBV6-5 and TRBJ1-1; D is undetermined. Trimming stripped 3 bases from V and 0 bases from J, with 5 bases between. The CDR3 extends over 13 amino acids. Germline CDR1 reads MNHEY; CDR2 reads SVGAGI. The CDR3 loop is CASSYLVNTEAFF. CDR3 coding DNA: TGTGCCAGCAGTTATCTCGTGAACACTGAAGCTTTCTTT.

This rearrangement joins TRBV3-1 (or the pseudogene TRBV3-2) to TRBJ1-2; D is uncertain. V shed 0 bases and J shed 6 bases, with 11 bases lying between them. This CDR3 is 14 amino acids long. CDR1 LGHDT and CDR2 YNNKEL come from the germline V gene (reference sequence). In nucleotides, the CDR3 is TGTGCCAGCAGCCAAGATATAGTGGCCGATGGCTACACCTTC. Protein: CASSQDIVADGYTF.

Regarding this clone: Other DNA sequences in the sample encode the same CDR3. The chain employs TRBV12-3 or TRBV12-4 and TRBJ1-1; D call uncertain. V shed 2 bases and J shed 0 bases, with 4 bases lying between them. This CDR3 is 13 amino acids long. In DNA form, the CDR3 reads TGTGCCAGCAGTTTATCCCTGAACACTGAAGCTTTCTTT. Its translation: CASSLSLNTEAFF.

The chain employs TRBV27 and TRBJ2-1; D is possibly TRBD1 (5 bases). Germline V gene sequence: CDR1 MNHEY, CDR2 SMNVEV (reference sequence). Trimming left V 3 bases short and J 0 bases short, with 9 bases between. The CDR3 consists of 15 residues. The CDR3, as DNA: TGTGCCAGCAGTTTTGTCAGGGTCTCCTACAATGAGCAGTTCTTC. Protein sequence: CASSFVRVSYNEQFF.

The V and J genes are TRBV7-2 and TRBJ2-1, with TRBD2 matching 13 bases. Trimming took 2 bases from V and 7 from J; bases not matched to a gene: 2. This CDR3 is built from 15 residues. The germline V gene encodes CDR1 SGHTA and CDR2 FQGNSA. The CDR3 protein is CASSLRLAGGNEQFF. DNA for the CDR3: TGTGCCAGCAGCTTAAGACTAGCGGGAGGTAATGAGCAGTTCTTC.

This chain links TRBV18 with TRBJ2-3; 8 positions match TRBD1. Per germline, CDR1 KGHSH and CDR2 LQKENI. CDR3 size: 15 residues. With 8 bases clipped from V and 2 bases from J, the junction kept 9 bases outside the gene matches. CDR3 nucleotides: TGTGCCAGCCACGAAAGACAGGGGTCCACAGATACGCAGTATTTT. Translated: CASHERQGSTDTQYF. Combining the CDR3 with reference TRBV18 and TRBJ2-3 gives the whole variable domain NAGVMQNPRHLVRRRGQEARLRCSPMKGHSHVYWYRQLPEEGLKFMVYLQKENIIDESGMPKERFSAEFPKEGPSILRIQQVVRGDSAAYFCASHERQGSTDTQYFGPGTRLTVL.

The chain couples TRBV6-2 or TRBV6-3 to TRBJ2-3, with D tentatively TRBD2 (6 bases). With 6 bases removed from V and 1 base from J, the gap between germline ends came to 8 bases. Germline V lookup: CDR1 MNHEY, CDR2 SVGEGT. The CDR3 loop spans 13 amino acids. CDR3 amino acids: CASSLAGTDTQYF. CDR3 nucleotide sequence: TGTGCCAGCAGCTTAGCGGGCACAGATACGCAGTATTTT.

DNA for the CDR3: TGTGCCAGCAGTGAAGGAGGCCGCGAGCAGTACTTC. It yields the protein CASSEGGREQYF. The chain is built from TRBV2 and TRBJ2-7; D not resolved. The V end lost 1 base, the J end lost 6 bases, and 7 bases lay between the germline ends. The length of the CDR3 is 12 residues. Germline V CDR1 and CDR2: SNHLY, FYNNEI.

The rearrangement links TRBV7-2 to TRBJ1-1; D is undetermined. CDR3 length: 14 residues. Germline CDR1 SGHTA, CDR2 FQGNSA. Trimming took 3 bases from V and 1 from J, leaving 9 bases between them. CDR3 nucleotide sequence: TGTGCCAGCAGCTTTCAGGCCCCGAACACTGAAGCTTTCTTT. Its translation: CASSFQAPNTEAFF.

This chain uses TRBV4-3 with TRBJ1-2; D gene uncertain. Germline V gene lookup returns CDR1 LGHNA and CDR2 YSLEER. V was trimmed by 4 bases and J by 5 bases, leaving 23 bases between them. CDR3 length: 17 amino acids. As DNA, the CDR3 is TGCGCCAGCAGCCTCAACCCGGGATCAGGTCGAGGGTATGGCTACACCTTC. Translated: CASSLNPGSGRGYGYTF.

The chain employs TRBV7-9 and TRBJ1-1; D not resolved. The germline V gene encodes CDR1 SEHNR and CDR2 FQNEAQ (reference sequence). This CDR3 has 12 amino acids. V was cut by 5 bases and J by 1 base, with 5 bases left in between. CDR3 sequence (DNA): TGTGCCAGCAGCCAAACGAACACTGAAGCTTTCTTT. It translates to CASSQTNTEAFF.

This chain connects TRBV7-8 to TRBJ1-3; D perhaps matches TRBD1 (5 bases). The V end lost 5 bases, the J end lost 2 bases, and 10 bases lay between the germline ends. CDR3 size: 14 residues. Germline V gives CDR1 SGHVS, CDR2 FQNEAQ. CDR3 protein: CASSTGGAGNTIYF. The DNA for the CDR3 is TGTGCCAGCAGCACAGGTGGGGCTGGAAACACCATATATTTT.

V usage is TRBV4-3 and J usage is TRBJ1-2, with TRBD1 as a possible D gene (6 bases). Germline CDR1 reads LGHNA; CDR2 reads YSLEER. The V end was cut by 0 bases, the J end by 7 bases, with 15 bases between. The CDR3 length is 15 residues. CDR3 bases: TGCGCCAGCAGCCAAGATCGGACAGATTGGCTTGGCTACACCTTC. Amino acid sequence: CASSQDRTDWLGYTF.

This chain uses TRBV30 with TRBJ2-6; 9 nucleotides agree with TRBD1. The CDR3 totals 16 residues. CDR1 and CDR2 from the germline V gene are GTSNPN and SVGIG (reference sequence). Trimming removed 3 bases from V and 2 bases from J; junction bases left unmatched: 5. CDR3 DNA sequence: TGTGCCTGGAGGCACAGGGGGCGGGCTGGGGCCAACGTCCTGACTTTC. Amino acid sequence: CAWRHRGRAGANVLTF.

A remark on this clone: Other nucleotide sequences in the sample specify the same CDR3. This chain connects TRBV29-1 to TRBJ1-3; D ambiguous. Germline V gives CDR1 SQVTM, CDR2 ANQGSEA. V gave up 2 bases and J gave up 0 bases, with 5 bases separating them. This CDR3 region has 13 residues. The CDR3 DNA reads TGCAGCGTTGAACGGAGCTCTGGAAACACCATATATTTT. Amino acid sequence: CSVERSSGNTIYF.

This clone was recorded a few times. The chain is built from TRBV6-5 and TRBJ2-7; 7 bases line up with TRBD1. Germline CDR1 MNHEY, CDR2 SVGAGI. The CDR3 totals 14 residues. V shed 2 bases, J shed 5 bases, and the junction held 6 bases outside the gene matches. The DNA for the CDR3 is TGTGCCAGCAGTTACGTTCAGGGGGAACACGAGCAGTACTTC. Translating gives CASSYVQGEHEQYF.

The chain has TRBV11-2 and TRBJ1-1; D is possibly TRBD1 (5 bases). V was pared by 1 base and J by 4 bases, with 19 bases between. The V gene's germline CDR1 is SGHAT and CDR2 FQNNGV. The CDR3 totals 17 residues. Here the CDR3 reads CASSLAKPRALGTEAFF. As DNA, the CDR3 is TGTGCCAGCAGCTTAGCCAAACCCAGGGCTCTAGGCACTGAAGCTTTCTTT.